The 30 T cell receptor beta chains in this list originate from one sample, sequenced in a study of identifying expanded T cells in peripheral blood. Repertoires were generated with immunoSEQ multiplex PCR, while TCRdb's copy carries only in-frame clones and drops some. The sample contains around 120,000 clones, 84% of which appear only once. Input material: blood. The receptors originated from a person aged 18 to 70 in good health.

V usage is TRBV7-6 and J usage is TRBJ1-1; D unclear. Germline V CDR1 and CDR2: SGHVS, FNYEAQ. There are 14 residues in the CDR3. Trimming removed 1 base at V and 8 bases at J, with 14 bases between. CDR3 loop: CASSLDRGVREAFF. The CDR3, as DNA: TGTGCCAGCAGCTTAGATCGCGGGGTCCGCGAAGCTTTCTTT.

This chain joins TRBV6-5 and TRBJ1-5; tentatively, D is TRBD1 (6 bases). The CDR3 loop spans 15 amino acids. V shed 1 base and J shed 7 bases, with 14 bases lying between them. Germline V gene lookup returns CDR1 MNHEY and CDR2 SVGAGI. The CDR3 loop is CASSYWGGQGQPQHF. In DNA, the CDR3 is TGTGCCAGCAGTTACTGGGGGGGCCAGGGACAGCCCCAGCATTTT.

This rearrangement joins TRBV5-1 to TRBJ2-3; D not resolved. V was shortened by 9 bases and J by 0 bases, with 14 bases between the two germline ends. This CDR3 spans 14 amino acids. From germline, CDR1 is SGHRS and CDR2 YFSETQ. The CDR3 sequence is CATRVTPSTDTQYF. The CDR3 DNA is TGCGCCACCCGCGTCACCCCTAGCACAGATACGCAGTATTTT. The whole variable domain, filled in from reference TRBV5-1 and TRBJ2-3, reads KAGVTQTPRYLIKTRGQQVTLSCSPISGHRSVSWYQQTPGQGLQFLFEYFSETQRNKGNFPGRFSGRQFSNSRSEMNVSTLELGDSALYLCATRVTPSTDTQYFGPGTRLTVL.

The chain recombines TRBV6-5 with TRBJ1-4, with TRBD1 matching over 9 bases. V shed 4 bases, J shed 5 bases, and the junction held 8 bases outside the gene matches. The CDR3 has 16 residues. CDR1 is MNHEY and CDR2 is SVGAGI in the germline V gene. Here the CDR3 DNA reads TGTGCCAGCAGTTCACTAGCCGGGACAGGGAATGAAAAACTGTTTTTT. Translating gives CASSSLAGTGNEKLFF.

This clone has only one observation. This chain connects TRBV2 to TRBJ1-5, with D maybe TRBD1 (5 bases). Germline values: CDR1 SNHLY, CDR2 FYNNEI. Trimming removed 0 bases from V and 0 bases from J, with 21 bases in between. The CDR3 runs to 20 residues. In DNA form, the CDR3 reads TGTGCCAGCAGTGAAGCGCTTACGGGGACGGCCCCTTATAGCAATCAGCCCCAGCATTTT. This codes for CASSEALTGTAPYSNQPQHF.

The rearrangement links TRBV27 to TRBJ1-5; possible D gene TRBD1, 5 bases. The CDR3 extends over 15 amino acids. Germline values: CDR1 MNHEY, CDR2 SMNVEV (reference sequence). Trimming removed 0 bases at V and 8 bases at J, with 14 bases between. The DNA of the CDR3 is TGTGCCAGCAGTTTATCAGGGGAGGGTTTTAAGCCCCAGCATTTT. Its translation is CASSLSGEGFKPQHF.

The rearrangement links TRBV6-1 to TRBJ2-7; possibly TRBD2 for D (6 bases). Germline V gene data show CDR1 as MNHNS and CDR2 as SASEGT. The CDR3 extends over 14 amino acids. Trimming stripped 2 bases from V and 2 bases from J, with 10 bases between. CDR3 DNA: TGTGCCAGCAGTGAATTGGGCGGGGCCTACGAGCAGTACTTC. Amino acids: CASSELGGAYEQYF.

The CDR3 coding sequence is TGTGCCAGCAGATCCACTGATTCAGATTATGGCTACACCTTC. Encoded protein: CASRSTDSDYGYTF. The chain combines TRBV6-6 with TRBJ1-2, with D unresolved. Looked up from germline, CDR1 is MNHNY and CDR2 is SVGAGI (reference sequence). The CDR3 has 14 residues. V was trimmed by 6 bases and J by 5 bases, leaving 16 bases between them.

Here the CDR3 DNA reads TGTGCCAGCAGTTACAACGTAGCGGGGGGGCATGAGCAGTTCTTC. Translating gives CASSYNVAGGHEQFF. The chain employs TRBV6-5 and TRBJ2-1, with 11 bases matching TRBD2. CDR1 and CDR2 (germline): MNHEY, SVGAGI. V lost 2 bases to trimming and J lost 8 bases; unmatched junction nucleotides: 5. CDR3 length: 15 residues.

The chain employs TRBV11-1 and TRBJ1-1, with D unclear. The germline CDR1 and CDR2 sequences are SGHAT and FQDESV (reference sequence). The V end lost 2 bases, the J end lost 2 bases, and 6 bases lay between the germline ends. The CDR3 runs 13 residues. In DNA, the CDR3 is TGTGCCAGCAGCTTAAAGTATAACACTGAAGCTTTCTTT. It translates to CASSLKYNTEAFF.

Here the CDR3 reads CASSPVQGGDTEAFF. The CDR3 region has the DNA TGTGCCAGCTCACCCGTACAGGGGGGGGACACTGAAGCTTTCTTT. V gene TRBV18 combines with J gene TRBJ1-1; 8 bases are shared with TRBD1. This CDR3 is 15 amino acids long. V shed 3 bases, J shed 3 bases, and the junction held 6 bases outside the gene matches. Germline V gene lookup returns CDR1 KGHSH and CDR2 LQKENI.

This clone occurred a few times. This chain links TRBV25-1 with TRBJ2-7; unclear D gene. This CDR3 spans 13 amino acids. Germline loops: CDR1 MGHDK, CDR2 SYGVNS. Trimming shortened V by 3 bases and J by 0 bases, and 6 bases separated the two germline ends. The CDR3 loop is CASSETASYEQYF. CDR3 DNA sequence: TGTGCCAGCAGTGAGACGGCCTCCTACGAGCAGTACTTC.

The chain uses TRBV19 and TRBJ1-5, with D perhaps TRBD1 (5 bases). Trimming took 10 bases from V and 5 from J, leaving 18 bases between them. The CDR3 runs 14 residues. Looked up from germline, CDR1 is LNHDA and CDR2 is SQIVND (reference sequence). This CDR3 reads CATTSLGDYQPQHF. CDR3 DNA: TGTGCCACCACTTCTCTAGGGGATTATCAGCCCCAGCATTTT.

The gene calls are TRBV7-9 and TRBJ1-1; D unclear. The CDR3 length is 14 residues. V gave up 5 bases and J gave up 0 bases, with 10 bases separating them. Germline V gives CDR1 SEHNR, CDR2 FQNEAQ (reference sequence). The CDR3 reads CASSLLTMNTEAFF. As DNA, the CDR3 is TGTGCCAGCAGCCTGCTGACCATGAACACTGAAGCTTTCTTT.

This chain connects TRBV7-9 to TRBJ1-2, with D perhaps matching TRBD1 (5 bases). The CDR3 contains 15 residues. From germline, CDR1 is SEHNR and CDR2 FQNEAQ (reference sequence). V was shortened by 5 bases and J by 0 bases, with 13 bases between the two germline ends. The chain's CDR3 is CASSVDSTTNYGYTF. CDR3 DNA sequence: TGTGCCAGCAGCGTAGACAGCACTACTAACTATGGCTACACCTTC.

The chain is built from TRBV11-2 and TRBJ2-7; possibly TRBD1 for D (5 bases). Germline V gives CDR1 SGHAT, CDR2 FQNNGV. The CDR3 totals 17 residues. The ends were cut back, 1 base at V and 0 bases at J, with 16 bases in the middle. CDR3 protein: CASSLVTGPTTSYEQYF. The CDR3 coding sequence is TGTGCCAGCAGCTTAGTAACAGGACCGACGACCTCCTACGAGCAGTACTTC.

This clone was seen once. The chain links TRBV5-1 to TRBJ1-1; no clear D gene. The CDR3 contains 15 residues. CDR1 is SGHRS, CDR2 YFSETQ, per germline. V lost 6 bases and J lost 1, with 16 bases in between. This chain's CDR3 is CASTADAHGNTEAFF. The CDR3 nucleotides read TGCGCCAGCACCGCAGACGCACATGGGAACACTGAAGCTTTCTTT.

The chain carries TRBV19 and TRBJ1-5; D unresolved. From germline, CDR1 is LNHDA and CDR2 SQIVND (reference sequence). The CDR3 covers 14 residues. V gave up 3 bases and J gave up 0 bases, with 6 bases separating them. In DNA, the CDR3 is TGTGCCAGTAGTATGAGAAATAGCAATCAGCCCCAGCATTTT. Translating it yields CASSMRNSNQPQHF.

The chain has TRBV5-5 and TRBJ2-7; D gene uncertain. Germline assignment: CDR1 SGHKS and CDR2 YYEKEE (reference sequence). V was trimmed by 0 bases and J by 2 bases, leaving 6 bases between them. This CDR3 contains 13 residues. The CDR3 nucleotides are TGTGCCAGCAGCTTGGGTCCTACCTACGAGCAGTACTTC. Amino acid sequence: CASSLGPTYEQYF.

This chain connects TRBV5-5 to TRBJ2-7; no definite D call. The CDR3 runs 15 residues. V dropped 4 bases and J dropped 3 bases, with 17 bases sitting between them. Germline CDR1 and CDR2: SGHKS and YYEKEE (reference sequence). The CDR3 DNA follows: TGTGCCAGCAGCCAATCCGACCCCCAGTACTACGAGCAGTACTTC. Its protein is CASSQSDPQYYEQYF.

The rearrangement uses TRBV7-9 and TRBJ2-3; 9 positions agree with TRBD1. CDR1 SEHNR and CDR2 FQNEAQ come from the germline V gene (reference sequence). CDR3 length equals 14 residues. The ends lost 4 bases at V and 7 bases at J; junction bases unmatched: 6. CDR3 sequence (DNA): TGTGCCAGCAGCTCCGGGACAGGGCGGCATACGCAGTATTTT. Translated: CASSSGTGRHTQYF. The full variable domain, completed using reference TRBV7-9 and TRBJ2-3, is DTGVSQNPRHKITKRGQNVTFRCDPISEHNRLYWYRQTLGQGPEFLTYFQNEAQLEKSRLLSDRFSAERPKGSFSTLEIQRTEQGDSAMYLCASSSGTGRHTQYFGPGTRLTVL.

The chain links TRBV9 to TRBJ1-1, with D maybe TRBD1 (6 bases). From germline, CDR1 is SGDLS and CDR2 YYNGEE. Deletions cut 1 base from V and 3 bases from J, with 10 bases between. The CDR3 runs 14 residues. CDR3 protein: CASSVTGLDTEAFF. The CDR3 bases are TGTGCCAGCAGCGTAACAGGGCTGGACACTGAAGCTTTCTTT.

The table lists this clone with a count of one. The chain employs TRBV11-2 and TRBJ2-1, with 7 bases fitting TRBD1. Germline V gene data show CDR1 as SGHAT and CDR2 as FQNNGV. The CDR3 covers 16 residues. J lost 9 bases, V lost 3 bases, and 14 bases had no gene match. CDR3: CASSFQAQGYRSEQFF. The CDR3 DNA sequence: TGTGCCAGCAGCTTCCAGGCACAGGGGTACCGTAGTGAGCAGTTCTTC.

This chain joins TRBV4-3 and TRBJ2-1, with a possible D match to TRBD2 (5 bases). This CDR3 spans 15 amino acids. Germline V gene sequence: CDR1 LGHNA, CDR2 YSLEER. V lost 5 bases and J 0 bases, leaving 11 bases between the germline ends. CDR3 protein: CASSSGGSSYNEQFF. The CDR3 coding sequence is TGCGCCAGCAGCTCCGGAGGAAGCTCCTACAATGAGCAGTTCTTC.

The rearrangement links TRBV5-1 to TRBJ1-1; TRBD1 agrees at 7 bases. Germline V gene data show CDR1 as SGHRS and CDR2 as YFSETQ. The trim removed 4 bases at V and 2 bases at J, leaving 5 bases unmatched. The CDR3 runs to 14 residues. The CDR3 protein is CASSKGTANTEAFF. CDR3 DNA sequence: TGCGCCAGCAGCAAAGGGACAGCTAACACTGAAGCTTTCTTT.

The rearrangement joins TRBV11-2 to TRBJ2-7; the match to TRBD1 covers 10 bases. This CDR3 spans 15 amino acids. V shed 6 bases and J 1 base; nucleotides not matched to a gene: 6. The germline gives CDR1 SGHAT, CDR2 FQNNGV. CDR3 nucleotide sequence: TGTGCCAGCAGTCCCGGGACAGGGGAATCCTACGAGCAGTACTTC. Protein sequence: CASSPGTGESYEQYF.

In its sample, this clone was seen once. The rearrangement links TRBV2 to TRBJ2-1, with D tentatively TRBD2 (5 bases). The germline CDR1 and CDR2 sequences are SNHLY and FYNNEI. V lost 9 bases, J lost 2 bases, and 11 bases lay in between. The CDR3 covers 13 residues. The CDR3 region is CASMEVPYNEQFF. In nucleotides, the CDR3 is TGTGCCAGTATGGAGGTCCCCTACAATGAGCAGTTCTTC. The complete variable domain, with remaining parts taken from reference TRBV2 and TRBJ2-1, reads EPEVTQTPSHQVTQMGQEVILRCVPISNHLYFYWYRQILGQKVEFLVSFYNNEISEKSEIFDDQFSVERPDGSNFTLKIRSTKLEDSAMYFCASMEVPYNEQFFGPGTRLTVL.

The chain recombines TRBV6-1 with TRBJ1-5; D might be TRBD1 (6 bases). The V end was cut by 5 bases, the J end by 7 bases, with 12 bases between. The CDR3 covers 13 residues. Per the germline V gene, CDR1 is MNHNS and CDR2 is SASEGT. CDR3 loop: CASSPQGPQPQHF. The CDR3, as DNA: TGTGCCAGCAGTCCCCAGGGGCCCCAGCCCCAGCATTTT.

The CDR3 DNA sequence: TGTGCCAGCAGCGCGACAGGGGACGAGCAGTACTTC. It translates to CASSATGDEQYF. The V call is TRBV9, the J call TRBJ2-7, with 8 bases matching TRBD1. The germline gives CDR1 SGDLS, CDR2 YYNGEE. The CDR3 spans 12 residues. Losses at the gene ends were 3 bases for V and 5 bases for J; bases not matched to a gene: 1.

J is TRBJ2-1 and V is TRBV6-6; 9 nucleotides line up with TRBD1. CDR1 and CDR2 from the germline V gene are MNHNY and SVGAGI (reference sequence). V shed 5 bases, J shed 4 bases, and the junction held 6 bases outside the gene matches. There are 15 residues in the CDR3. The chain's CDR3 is CASSRDRGRYNEQFF. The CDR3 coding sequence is TGTGCCAGCAGTCGCGACAGGGGGAGATACAATGAGCAGTTCTTC.